This is a list of T cell receptor beta chains from one sample in a study of cytomegalovirus exposure and HLA in healthy donors. Libraries were prepared by immunoSEQ multiplex PCR; TCRdb keeps only in-frame clonotypes and omits some of them. The sample records about 190,000 clones, roughly 74% being singletons. The sequencing sample was made of PBMCs. All receptors derive from a woman in her 30s in good health and CMV-seropositive. CDR3s include the opening cysteine and the closing phenylalanine or tryptophan. D genes are given only for firm matches. Only part of the rows carry a size: once, few, many, or a class if the clone is expanded.

d_gene	j_gene	abundance	v_gene	CDR3nt	CDR3aa
NA	TRBJ1-2	NA	TRBV28	TGTGCCAGCAGTTACAGGGAAATCTACTATGGCTACACCTTC	CASSYREIYYGYTF
NA	TRBJ2-7	NA	TRBV5-1	TGCGCCAGCAGCTTGGTAGGATCGGGCTACGAGCAGTACTTC	CASSLVGSGYEQYF
TRBD1	TRBJ1-1	NA	TRBV6-1	TGTGCCAGCAAAGGGGGCCCCGTGAACACTGAAGCTTTCTTT	CASKGGPVNTEAFF
NA	TRBJ2-7	NA	TRBV7-2	TGTGCCAGCGGCAGGGCCTACGAGCAGTACTTC	CASGRAYEQYF
NA	TRBJ2-7	NA	TRBV19	TGTGCCAGTAGTATAGTCGGGGATTCCTACGAGCAGTACTTC	CASSIVGDSYEQYF
TRBD1	TRBJ1-2	NA	TRBV11-2	TGTGCCAGCAGCGCCGGACAGGGGAGAGGCTACACCTTC	CASSAGQGRGYTF
NA	TRBJ2-7	NA	TRBV27	TGTGCCAGCAGTCCGGGACACTTCCTCTCCTACGAGCAGTACTTC	CASSPGHFLSYEQYF
NA	TRBJ1-2	few	TRBV18	TGTGCCAGCTCACCAGACAGTAACTATGGCTACACCTTC	CASSPDSNYGYTF
NA	TRBJ1-6	NA	TRBV5-4	TGTGCCAGCAGCTCTTCCGGGAGTTACTCACCCCTCCACTTT	CASSSSGSYSPLHF
TRBD2	TRBJ2-7	once	TRBV28	TGTGCCAGCAGTTTATCGCTAGCGGGAGTCGAGCAGTACTTC	CASSLSLAGVEQYF
NA	TRBJ2-4	NA	TRBV6-1	TGTGCCAGCAGCCAAGAGATCCAGGGATCAAACATTCAGTACTTC	CASSQEIQGSNIQYF
NA	TRBJ2-7	few	TRBV30	TGTGCCACAGATACTGGGGAGCAGTACTTC	CATDTGEQYF
TRBD2	TRBJ2-7	NA	TRBV6-6	TGTGCCAGCAGCGGACTAGCGGGAGCCTCCTACGAGCAGTACTTC	CASSGLAGASYEQYF
NA	TRBJ1-1	few	TRBV2	TGTGCCAGCACCCTAGAGGAGGCCTCCGTGAACACTGAAGCTTTCTTT	CASTLEEASVNTEAFF
NA	TRBJ1-4	NA	TRBV28	TGTGCCAGCAGTTTTAAGGGGAATTACGCTAATGAAAAACTGTTTTTT	CASSFKGNYANEKLFF
NA	TRBJ1-6	few	TRBV6-1	TGTGCCAGCGAGACAGGTTATAATTCACCCCTCCACTTT	CASETGYNSPLHF
NA	TRBJ2-7	NA	TRBV29-1	TGCAGCGTTGAAGGAGACAGTCCCTACGAGCAGTACTTC	CSVEGDSPYEQYF
TRBD1	TRBJ1-2	NA	TRBV5-1	TGCGCCAGCAGCTTGACAGGGGGCGTCGGGTATGGCTACACCTTC	CASSLTGGVGYGYTF
TRBD1	TRBJ1-3	NA	TRBV9	TGTGCCAGCAGCGGCCGGGACAGTCGTATCTCTGGAAACACCATATATTTT	CASSGRDSRISGNTIYF
TRBD2	TRBJ2-5	NA	TRBV29-1	TGCAGCGTTGAGGTACTAGCGGTCAACCAAGAGACCCAGTACTTC	CSVEVLAVNQETQYF
TRBD2	TRBJ2-3	NA	TRBV6-4	TGTGCCAGCAGTGAGGAGAGCGGGGGAGCAGATACGCAGTATTTT	CASSEESGGADTQYF
TRBD1	TRBJ1-2	NA	TRBV9	TGTGCCAGCAGCGGAGCCCCGGGACAGGGCCTTGGCTACACCTTC	CASSGAPGQGLGYTF
NA	TRBJ2-7	NA	TRBV5-1	TGCGCCAGCAGCTTGGTGGCTCGACTGAGCTCCTACGAGCAGTACTTC	CASSLVARLSSYEQYF
TRBD2	TRBJ2-1	NA	TRBV4-3	TGCGCCAGCAGCCAGGGACTAGCGGCTGAGCAGTTCTTC	CASSQGLAAEQFF
TRBD2	TRBJ2-7	NA	TRBV15	TGTGCCACCAGCAGAGAGAGCGGGAGGGGGTACGAGCAGTACTTC	CATSRESGRGYEQYF
NA	TRBJ1-5	NA	TRBV30	TGTGCCTGGAGTGGGGGCAGCTTAATAGAGCCCCAGCATTTT	CAWSGGSLIEPQHF
TRBD1	TRBJ1-2	few	TRBV30	TGTGCCTGGAGTAACGGACAGGTGACCAACTATGGCTACACCTTC	CAWSNGQVTNYGYTF
NA	TRBJ1-5	NA	TRBV30	TGTGCCTGGAGTGTACGCGGGGGCGGTCTGCCCCAGCATTTT	CAWSVRGGGLPQHF
TRBD1	TRBJ2-5	NA	TRBV5-1	TGCGCCAGCAGCTACCGGGACAGGAACCAAGAGACCCAGTACTTC	CASSYRDRNQETQYF
NA	TRBJ2-3	NA	TRBV28	TGTGCCAGCAGGGGGACAGTTCCCTGGGGGGTAGCGGGGAACCCAGATACGCAGTATTTT	CASRGTVPWGVAGNPDTQYF
NA	TRBJ1-6	few	TRBV9	TGTGCCAGCAGCGGCGGACGGGGGACCGCTAATTCACCCCTCCACTTT	CASSGGRGTANSPLHF
TRBD2	TRBJ2-7	NA	TRBV18	TGTGCCAGCTCACCACTCCCTAGCGGGAGTAAGGGTGAGCAGTACTTC	CASSPLPSGSKGEQYF
NA	TRBJ2-3	NA	TRBV7-8	TGTGCCAGCAGCTTAGCCGTGGGCGCGAGCACAGATACGCAGTATTTT	CASSLAVGASTDTQYF
TRBD2	TRBJ2-7	once	TRBV11-3	TGTGCCAGCAGCTCGGGGACTAGCAGCTACGAGCAGTACTTC	CASSSGTSSYEQYF
NA	TRBJ1-1	NA	TRBV4-1	TGCGCCAGCAGCCAAGAGTGGACACCGAACACTGAAGCTTTCTTT	CASSQEWTPNTEAFF
TRBD1	TRBJ1-5	NA	TRBV11-2	TGTGCCAGCAGCTTCGCGACAGGGAGCAATCAGCCCCAGCATTTT	CASSFATGSNQPQHF
TRBD1	TRBJ2-7	NA	TRBV6-5	TGTGCCAGCGCTCCCGGGGACAGGGTCTACGAGCAGTACTTC	CASAPGDRVYEQYF
NA	TRBJ1-1	once	TRBV5-4	TGTGCCAGCAGCGTCAACAGGGAAACTGAAGCTTTCTTT	CASSVNRETEAFF
NA	TRBJ1-2	once	TRBV6-5	TGTGCCAGCAGCACGACAGCCTCAGAATACACCTTC	CASSTTASEYTF
TRBD2	TRBJ2-1	NA	TRBV4-3	TGCGCCAGCAGCCAAGATCCCCCAGCGGGAGGGCTCAATGAGCAGTTCTTC	CASSQDPPAGGLNEQFF
NA	TRBJ2-7	NA	TRBV27	TGTGCCAGCAGTCCCGGACAGATCTACGAGCAGTACTTC	CASSPGQIYEQYF
TRBD1	TRBJ2-1	NA	TRBV9	TGTGCCAGCAGCGGACAGGGGAACTCCTACAATGAGCAGTTCTTC	CASSGQGNSYNEQFF
TRBD1	TRBJ2-3	NA	TRBV7-2	TGTGCCAGCAGCTTAGAGTCGAGGGGGCGAGATACGCAGTATTTT	CASSLESRGRDTQYF
TRBD1	TRBJ2-7	NA	TRBV4-3	TGCGCCAGCAGCCAAGATTCACTAGGGGGCCTGTCTGAGCAGTACTTC	CASSQDSLGGLSEQYF
TRBD2	TRBJ2-7	NA	TRBV7-3	TGTGCCAGCAGCCCCGGGGGGGATACGGAAGAGCAGTACTTC	CASSPGGDTEEQYF
TRBD1	TRBJ2-7	NA	TRBV4-1	TGCGCCAGCAGCCAAGGGGACAGGGGCTCCTACGAGCAGTACTTC	CASSQGDRGSYEQYF
NA	TRBJ1-3	NA	TRBV6-5	TGTGCCAGCGGTAGGAGTGGGTATTCCCGAAGCACCATATATTTT	CASGRSGYSRSTIYF
TRBD2	TRBJ2-1	NA	TRBV7-2	TGTGCCAGCAGCTTAGGAGGGACTAGCAACAATGAGCAGTTCTTC	CASSLGGTSNNEQFF
TRBD2	TRBJ2-3	NA	TRBV11-2	TGTGCCAGCAGCTTACTAGCGGGGGTGGCAGATACGCAGTATTTT	CASSLLAGVADTQYF
NA	TRBJ1-4	NA	TRBV7-2	TGTGCCAGCAGCCCGACGAGGGAGGATTTTGAAAAACTGTTTTTT	CASSPTREDFEKLFF
NA	TRBJ1-3	NA	TRBV11-3	TGTGCCAGCAGCTTAGAGGGCAGGGACTCTGGAAACACCATATATTTT	CASSLEGRDSGNTIYF
NA	TRBJ1-5	NA	TRBV27	TGTGCCAGCAGTTCAGACGGGACACTTTTAGGCAATCAGCCCCAGCATTTT	CASSSDGTLLGNQPQHF
NA	TRBJ1-5	NA	TRBV5-1	TGCGCCAGCAGCTTGCAACAGAGCAATCAGCCCCAGCATTTT	CASSLQQSNQPQHF